These 8 T cell receptor beta chains came from one sample sequenced in a study of OX40 agonist ivuxolimab in advanced cancers. Sequenced by immunoSEQ multiplex PCR; TCRdb stores in-frame clones only, minus some. The profile shows 120,000 or so clones, approximately 89% of them singletons. The source material was CD4+ or CD8+ T cells sorted from blood, sampled in a trial of the OX40 agonist ivuxolimab. The receptors derive from an adult with an advanced solid tumor such as melanoma, head and neck, liver or kidney cancer.

A few counts support this clone. This rearrangement joins TRBV19 to TRBJ1-6; D unclear. From germline, CDR1 is LNHDA and CDR2 SQIVND (reference sequence). Trimming stripped 6 bases from V and 4 bases from J, with 13 bases between. CDR3 length equals 15 residues. The CDR3 coding sequence is TGTGCCAGTAGGTTAGAGGCAGCATATAATTCACCCCTCCACTTT. This translates into CASRLEAAYNSPLHF. The full variable domain, with the rest looked up from reference TRBV19 and TRBJ1-6, is DGGITQSPKYLFRKEGQNVTLSCEQNLNHDAMYWYRQDPGQGLRLIYYSQIVNDFQKGDIAEGYSVSREKKESFPLTVTSAQKNPTAFYLCASRLEAAYNSPLHFGNGTRLTVT.

The chain links TRBV27 to TRBJ2-1; D remains unclear. This CDR3 contains 10 residues. The V and J ends lost 5 bases and 13 bases respectively, with 9 bases between them. Germline-derived CDR1 and CDR2 are MNHEY and SMNVEV (reference sequence). CDR3 in amino acids: CASSPLLQFF. CDR3 DNA sequence: TGTGCCAGCAGTCCCCTTCTTCAGTTCTTC.

V and J are TRBV5-4 and TRBJ2-3; D uncertain. Germline values: CDR1 SGHNT, CDR2 YYREEE (reference sequence). The CDR3 has 16 residues. The V end lost 3 bases, the J end lost 2 bases, and 16 bases lay between the germline ends. The CDR3 DNA sequence: TGTGCCAGCAGCTCGACCCACGCTTCCCTCACAGATACGCAGTATTTT. Its protein is CASSSTHASLTDTQYF.

The V call is TRBV2, the J call TRBJ2-1; D may be TRBD1 (6 bases). The germline V gene encodes CDR1 SNHLY and CDR2 FYNNEI. The CDR3 covers 15 residues. V lost 6 bases, J lost 0 bases, and 12 bases lay in between. CDR3 protein: CASRRTVSSYNEQFF. DNA for the CDR3: TGTGCCAGCAGACGGACAGTGAGCTCCTACAATGAGCAGTTCTTC.

This chain joins TRBV7-3 and TRBJ2-1; perhaps TRBD2 as D (7 bases). The V and J ends lost 4 bases and 4 bases respectively, with 11 bases between them. Germline V CDR1 and CDR2: SGHTA, FQGTGA. The CDR3 is 14 residues long. CDR3: CASSSRGAYNEQFF. The CDR3 DNA is TGTGCCAGCAGCTCCCGGGGGGCGTACAATGAGCAGTTCTTC.

The chain uses TRBV7-6 and TRBJ2-4, with 9 bases fitting TRBD1. CDR1 and CDR2 from the germline V gene are SGHVS and FNYEAQ. Unmatched junction bases numbered 7, after V lost 7 bases and J lost 0 bases. The CDR3 sequence is 16 residues long. As DNA, the CDR3 is TGTGCCAGCACCGTAGGGACAGGGCTAGCCAAAAACATTCAGTACTTC. Its protein is CASTVGTGLAKNIQYF.

J is TRBJ2-3 and V is TRBV6-5; 10 bases align to TRBD2. The germline V gene encodes CDR1 MNHEY and CDR2 SVGAGI. V lost 0 bases, J lost 6 bases, and 3 bases stayed unmatched. The CDR3 consists of 15 residues. This chain's CDR3 is CASSYSPSGSDTQYF. The CDR3 DNA reads TGTGCCAGCAGTTACTCGCCTAGCGGGAGCGATACGCAGTATTTT.

This clone turned up a few times. The V gene is TRBV6-5, the J gene TRBJ1-1; D is unresolved. The germline V gene has CDR1 MNHEY and CDR2 SVGAGI. V was shortened by 8 bases and J by 6 bases, with 19 bases between the two germline ends. This CDR3 has 14 residues. DNA for the CDR3: TGTGCCAGCCAGGAAAGTAGTGTTCGGCCTGAAGCTTTCTTT. Protein: CASQESSVRPEAFF.